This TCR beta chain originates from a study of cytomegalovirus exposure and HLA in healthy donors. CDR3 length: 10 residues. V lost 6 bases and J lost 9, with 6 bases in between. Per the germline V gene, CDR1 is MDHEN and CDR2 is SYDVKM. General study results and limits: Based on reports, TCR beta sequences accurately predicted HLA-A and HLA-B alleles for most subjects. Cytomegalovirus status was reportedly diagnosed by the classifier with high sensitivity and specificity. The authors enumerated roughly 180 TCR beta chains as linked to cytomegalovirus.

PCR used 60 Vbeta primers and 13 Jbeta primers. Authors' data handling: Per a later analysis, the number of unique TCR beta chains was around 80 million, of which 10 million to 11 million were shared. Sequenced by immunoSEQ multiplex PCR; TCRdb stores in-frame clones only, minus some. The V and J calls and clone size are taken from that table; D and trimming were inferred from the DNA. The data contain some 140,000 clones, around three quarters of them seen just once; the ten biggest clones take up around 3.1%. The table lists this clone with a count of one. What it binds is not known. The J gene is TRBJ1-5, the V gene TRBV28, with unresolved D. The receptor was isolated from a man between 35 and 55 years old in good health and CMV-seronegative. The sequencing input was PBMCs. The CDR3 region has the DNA TGTGCCAGCAGCCGCGGGCCCCAGCATTTT. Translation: CASSRGPQHF.